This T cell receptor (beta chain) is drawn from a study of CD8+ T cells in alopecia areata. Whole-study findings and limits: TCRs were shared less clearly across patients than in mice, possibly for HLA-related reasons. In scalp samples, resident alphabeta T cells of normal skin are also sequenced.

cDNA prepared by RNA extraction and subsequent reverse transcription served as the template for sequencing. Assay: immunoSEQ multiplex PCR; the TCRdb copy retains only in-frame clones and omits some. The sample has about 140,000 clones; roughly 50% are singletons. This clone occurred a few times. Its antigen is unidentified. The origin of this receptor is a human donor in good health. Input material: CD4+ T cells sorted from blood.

This CDR3 reads CSVERGTSGRYEQYF. The CDR3 region has the DNA TGCAGCGTTGAGAGAGGGACTAGCGGGAGGTACGAGCAGTACTTC. V and J are TRBV29-1 and TRBJ2-7; 15 bases agree with TRBD2. CDR3 length: 15 residues. J was trimmed by 4 bases and V by 3 bases; bases with no gene match: 4. Germline V gene data show CDR1 as SQVTM and CDR2 as ANQGSEA.